The 19 T cell receptor beta chains given below trace back to one sample, sequenced in a study of T cell responses to AZD1222 COVID-19 vaccine (dated by TCRdb to the early 2020s). The library was made by the immunoSEQ multiplex PCR assay. The immuneACCESS repertoire file appears here via TCRdb, limited to in-frame rearrangements. These files lack a portion of the clones; in checked studies, under half of the deficit traces to unresolved V genes, and the cause of the others is not known. The sample data list some 92,000 clones, and about 90% of these were observed just once. The ten biggest clones cover more than 6.5% of the sample. The label giving this sample's time point can be read as: baseline before first vaccination. The material sequenced was peripheral blood, taken on day 0 of AZD1222 vaccination. These receptor sequences come from an adult in good health.

The V gene is TRBV19, the J gene TRBJ1-5; perhaps TRBD1 as D (5 bases). In germline, CDR1 is LNHDA, CDR2 SQIVND (reference sequence). Trimming shortened V by 2 bases and J by 2 bases, and 10 bases separated the two germline ends. CDR3 length: 15 amino acids. The chain's CDR3 is CASSIQGSGNQPQHF. CDR3 sequence (DNA): TGTGCCAGTAGTATACAGGGATCTGGCAATCAGCCCCAGCATTTT.

The rearrangement joins TRBV7-9 to TRBJ2-7; a possible D gene is TRBD2 (7 bases). V was shortened by 8 bases and J by 4 bases, with 27 bases between the two germline ends. Germline V lookup: CDR1 SEHNR, CDR2 FQNEAQ (reference sequence). This CDR3 has 17 residues. The CDR3 sequence: CASGGAGPGVGGYEQYF. In nucleotides, the CDR3 is TGTGCCAGCGGGGGGGCCGGGCCGGGCGTTGGGGGTTACGAGCAGTACTTC.

The V gene is TRBV12-2, the J gene TRBJ2-7; the table's D call, TRBD2, has no DNA check behind it. TRBV12-2 is recorded as a pseudogene. The CDR3 spans 17 residues. The CDR3 protein is CASRLVKAGKLGYEQYF. CDR3 nucleotide sequence: TGTGCAAGTCGCTTAGTAAAGGCGGGGAAGTTGGGATACGAGCAGTACTTC.

The chain couples TRBV19 to TRBJ1-2, with 7 bases identical to TRBD1. CDR3 length equals 16 residues. The V segment lost 7 bases and the J segment 5 bases; nucleotides outside the gene matches: 16. Germline CDR1 LNHDA, CDR2 SQIVND (reference sequence). CDR3 DNA sequence: TGTGCCAGTACCGTCTCGGGGACAGTAGAAGGGTATGGCTACACCTTC. Translated: CASTVSGTVEGYGYTF. Variable domain in full (rest from reference TRBV19 and TRBJ1-2): DGGITQSPKYLFRKEGQNVTLSCEQNLNHDAMYWYRQDPGQGLRLIYYSQIVNDFQKGDIAEGYSVSREKKESFPLTVTSAQKNPTAFYLCASTVSGTVEGYGYTFGSGTRLTVV.

This chain uses TRBV5-4 with TRBJ2-7; TRBD1 aligns across 8 bases. CDR1 and CDR2 from the germline V gene are SGHNT and YYREEE (reference sequence). The J segment lost 2 bases and the V segment lost 2 bases, leaving 3 bases of the junction unmatched. The CDR3 runs 14 residues. For the CDR3, the DNA is TGTGCCAGCAGCTTCGGGACAGGCCCCTACGAGCAGTACTTC. This codes for CASSFGTGPYEQYF.

The chain has TRBV7-2 and TRBJ1-4, with TRBD1 matching over 7 bases. The length of the CDR3 is 15 residues. V gave up 5 bases and J gave up 5 bases; unmatched junction bases: 8. Germline V lookup: CDR1 SGHTA, CDR2 FQGNSA. CDR3 residues: CASSQGGGGNEKLFF. The CDR3 DNA reads TGTGCCAGCAGCCAAGGGGGCGGCGGGAATGAAAAACTGTTTTTT.

V is TRBV1 and J is TRBJ1-3. TRBV1 is classified as a pseudogene. This CDR3 comprises 11 residues. The CDR3, as DNA: TGCACCAGCAGCCCTCGGAACACCATATATTTT. Amino acids: CTSSPRNTIYF.

This sequence joins TRBV4-2 and TRBJ2-5; 9 nucleotides align to TRBD2. Germline loops: CDR1 LGHNA, CDR2 YNFKEQ. Trimming cost V 1 base and J 2 bases; bases outside gene matches: 8. This CDR3 has 17 residues. The CDR3 region has the DNA TGTGCCAGCAGCCAAGGAATCGGGGCGGGGGGGCAAGAGACCCAGTACTTC. This translates into CASSQGIGAGGQETQYF.

DNA for the CDR3: TGTGCCAGCATGCTGAACGCCTACACTGAAGCTTTCTTT. Encoded protein: CASMLNAYTEAFF. The chain links TRBV28 to TRBJ1-1; D unresolved. This CDR3 contains 13 residues. V was cut by 7 bases and J by 3 bases, with 12 bases left in between. Per the germline V gene, CDR1 is MDHEN and CDR2 is SYDVKM.

This clone was seen only once. The genes are TRBV7-2 and TRBJ1-2; a possible D gene is TRBD1 (6 bases). This CDR3 has 14 residues. V lost 0 bases, J lost 2 bases, and 7 bases lay in between. CDR1 is SGHTA, CDR2 FQGNSA, per germline. The CDR3, as DNA: TGTGCCAGCAGCTTAGCTCAGGGGAACTATGGCTACACCTTC. As protein: CASSLAQGNYGYTF.

This chain uses TRBV5-1 with TRBJ1-1, with D possibly being TRBD1 (6 bases). Trimming left V 0 bases short and J 5 bases short, with 11 bases between. This CDR3 region has 14 residues. CDR1 is SGHRS and CDR2 is YFSETQ in the germline V gene. The CDR3 bases are TGCGCCAGCAGCTTGGAGGGGGGCATTACTGAAGCTTTCTTT. It specifies CASSLEGGITEAFF.

The V call is TRBV29-1, the J call TRBJ1-6, with D possibly being TRBD1 (6 bases). This CDR3 contains 11 residues. V was shortened by 6 bases and J by 10 bases, with 10 bases between the two germline ends. Per germline, CDR1 SQVTM and CDR2 ANQGSEA. As DNA, the CDR3 is TGCAGCGTGGCAGGGGACTCACCCCTCCACTTT. Residues: CSVAGDSPLHF. Filled out from reference TRBV29-1 and TRBJ1-6, the complete variable domain reads SAVISQKPSRDICQRGTSLTIQCQVDSQVTMMFWYRQQPGQSLTLIATANQGSEATYESGFVIDKFPISRPNLTFSTLTVSNMSPEDSSIYLCSVAGDSPLHFGNGTRLTVT.

The DNA for the CDR3 is TGTGCCAGCAGTACGCCGGGACAATTGAACACTGAAGCTTTCTTT. Protein sequence: CASSTPGQLNTEAFF. The V and J genes are TRBV28 and TRBJ1-1; the D gene is possibly TRBD1 (6 bases). The CDR3 loop spans 15 amino acids. Per the germline V gene, CDR1 is MDHEN and CDR2 is SYDVKM. Trimming shortened V by 5 bases and J by 0 bases, and 13 bases separated the two germline ends.

The chain has TRBV4-3 and TRBJ2-3; 9 bases align to TRBD1. In germline, CDR1 is LGHNA, CDR2 YSLEER. CDR3 length equals 16 residues. V was pared by 4 bases and J by 4 bases, with 9 bases of the junction left unmatched. The DNA of the CDR3 is TGCGCCAGCAGCCGAATGACAGGGGGTTCAGCAGATACGCAGTATTTT. Its protein is CASSRMTGGSADTQYF.

The V call is TRBV7-9, the J call TRBJ2-7; TRBD1 matches at 8 bases. With 7 bases clipped from V and 6 bases from J, the junction kept 14 bases outside the gene matches. CDR3 length: 15 amino acids. The germline gives CDR1 SEHNR, CDR2 FQNEAQ (reference sequence). CDR3 protein: CASNDGDRPRGEQYF. The CDR3 DNA follows: TGTGCCAGCAACGACGGGGACAGGCCGAGGGGCGAGCAGTACTTC.

This clone was counted a few times. An end of the junction differs from the germline gene, which may be a read error. The chain recombines TRBV7-7 with TRBJ2-5; 7 positions match TRBD1. The CDR3 is made up of 15 amino acids. Germline V gene sequence: CDR1 SSHAT, CDR2 FNYEAQ (reference sequence). The DNA for the CDR3 is TGTGCTAGCAGCTTTCGGGACAGCTCACAAGAGACCCAGTACTTC. Its translation is CASSFRDSSQETQYF.

This chain links TRBV5-6 with TRBJ2-7; maybe TRBD2 (5 bases). There are 12 residues in the CDR3. The V gene lost 2 bases and the J gene lost 4 bases, with 7 bases spanning the gap. Germline loops: CDR1 SGHDT, CDR2 YYEEEE. This CDR3 reads CASSFRGYEQYF. DNA of the CDR3: TGTGCCAGCAGCTTCCGGGGATACGAGCAGTACTTC.

CDR3 amino acids: CASSSGTPYEQYF. CDR3 DNA sequence: TGTGCCAGCAGCTCCGGGACTCCCTACGAGCAGTACTTC. The J gene is TRBJ2-7, the V gene TRBV28, with a possible D match to TRBD2 (6 bases). From germline, CDR1 is MDHEN and CDR2 SYDVKM. The CDR3 is made up of 13 amino acids. V lost 6 bases and J 2 bases, leaving 11 bases between the germline ends.

This clone appeared once. The V gene is TRBV19, the J gene TRBJ2-7; no definite D call. CDR1 and CDR2 (germline): LNHDA, SQIVND (reference sequence). CDR3 length: 13 residues. Deletions cut 8 bases from V and 2 bases from J, with 13 bases between. The CDR3 coding sequence is TGTGCCAGTTCAAGCAGGATCGCCTACGAGCAGTACTTC. Translated, it gives CASSSRIAYEQYF.